These 7 T cell receptor beta chains were all obtained from the same sample, sequenced in a study of T cells in localized non-small cell lung cancer (TCRdb year 2020). Library method: the immunoSEQ multiplex PCR assay. TCRdb mirrors the immuneACCESS table, restricted to in-frame sequences. Some clones are absent from its copies; in checked studies, under half trace to an unresolved V gene, and the reason for the others is unknown. Here the sample has 20,000 to 25,000 clones; around 82% occur a single time. Of the sample, 4% to 5.5% is held by the ten largest clones. This sample comprised PBMCs, obtained before any cancer treatment. These receptors all come from a man between 40 and 75 years old with stage II lung adenocarcinoma.

This chain joins TRBV19 and TRBJ2-7, with TRBD1 identical over 8 bases. With V trimmed by 4 bases and J by 4 bases, 3 bases remained unmatched. Germline V gives CDR1 LNHDA, CDR2 SQIVND (reference sequence). CDR3 length: 13 residues. CDR3 nucleotide sequence: TGTGCCAGTAGTACCGGACAGGGATACGAGCAGTACTTC. This sequence encodes CASSTGQGYEQYF.

In its sample, this clone was seen once. The rearrangement uses TRBV29-1 and TRBJ2-6; D remains unclear. Germline CDR1 reads SQVTM; CDR2 reads ANQGSEA. This CDR3 has 14 amino acids. V dropped 1 base and J dropped 4 bases, with 8 bases sitting between them. The CDR3 sequence is CSVEGGWGANVLTF. CDR3 coding DNA: TGCAGCGTTGAAGGCGGCTGGGGGGCCAACGTCCTGACTTTC.

This clone was counted a few times. The J gene is TRBJ1-1, the V gene TRBV10-3, with 11 positions matching TRBD1. Germline V CDR1 and CDR2: ENHRY, SYGVKD. J was trimmed by 8 bases and V by 10 bases; bases with no gene match: 12. The CDR3 extends over 14 amino acids. The CDR3, as DNA: TGTGCCACGAGAGTAGGGGACAGGGGGGAGGAAGCTTTCTTT. Encoded protein: CATRVGDRGEEAFF.

CDR3 bases: TGTGCCAGCAGCTTACAGGGTCCGGGAGGTTTTGCAGATACGCAGTATTTT. Its translation is CASSLQGPGGFADTQYF. The rearrangement joins TRBV7-3 to TRBJ2-3, with 7 bases aligning to TRBD2. The CDR3 has 17 residues. Per germline, CDR1 SGHTA and CDR2 FQGTGA. V lost 2 bases to trimming and J lost 4 bases; unmatched junction nucleotides: 12.

The genes are TRBV6-5 and TRBJ2-2; D gene ambiguous. Between the trimmed V and J ends, which lost 2 bases and 1 base, there was a span of 8 bases. From germline, CDR1 is MNHEY and CDR2 SVGAGI. This CDR3 is 15 amino acids long. CDR3 coding DNA: TGTGCCAGCAGTTACGGGCGGATGAACACCGGGGAGCTGTTTTTT. It encodes CASSYGRMNTGELFF.

The rearrangement joins TRBV7-2 to TRBJ1-5; D not resolved. Trimming pared 3 bases from V and 7 bases from J, leaving 10 bases between. The CDR3 runs to 13 residues. Germline values: CDR1 SGHTA, CDR2 FQGNSA. The CDR3 DNA is TGTGCCAGCAGCTTCGGGGAAAAGCAGCCCCAGCATTTT. This codes for CASSFGEKQPQHF.

About this clone itself: The sample contains more than one DNA sequence encoding this CDR3. The chain has TRBV5-1 and TRBJ2-5; D ambiguous. CDR1 is SGHRS and CDR2 is YFSETQ in the germline V gene. The CDR3 spans 12 residues. Deletions cut 4 bases from V and 5 bases from J, with 9 bases between. The CDR3 DNA follows: TGCGCCAGCAGCCTGGAAGGGGAGACCCAGTACTTC. Translating gives CASSLEGETQYF.